These 28 T cell receptor beta chains originate from one sample sequenced in a study of ipilimumab plus nivolumab after autologous stem cell transplantation. The protocol was immunoSEQ multiplex PCR, while the TCRdb copy is restricted to in-frame clones and leaves out a portion. The profile shows around 45,000 clones, more than 70% of them singletons. The source was PBMCs, collected in a trial of ipilimumab plus nivolumab as post-transplant consolidation. All receptors come from a male donor with multiple myeloma.

The chain links TRBV27 to TRBJ1-2; D perhaps matches TRBD1 (6 bases). In germline, CDR1 is MNHEY, CDR2 SMNVEV (reference sequence). Trimming took off 4 bases at V and 3 bases at J, with 12 bases between the two ends. This CDR3 has 14 residues. Here the CDR3 DNA reads TGTGCCAGCAGTTCCGCAGGGGATCACTATGGCTACACCTTC. Translation gives CASSSAGDHYGYTF.

The rearrangement joins TRBV2 to TRBJ2-7; D is perhaps TRBD2 (6 bases). The CDR3 length is 12 residues. CDR1 is SNHLY and CDR2 is FYNNEI in the germline V gene. The V end lost 7 bases, the J end lost 4 bases, and 11 bases lay between the germline ends. The CDR3 here is CASTSSGYEQYF. CDR3 nucleotide sequence: TGTGCCAGCACGAGTAGCGGATACGAGCAGTACTTC.

The chain uses TRBV18 and TRBJ2-7; 8 bases map to TRBD1. The germline CDR1 and CDR2 sequences are KGHSH and LQKENI. The CDR3 spans 15 residues. V lost 5 bases to trimming and J lost 6 bases; unmatched junction nucleotides: 12. The CDR3 region is CASSTTGDRTLEQYF. The DNA of the CDR3 is TGTGCCAGCTCAACGACGGGGGACAGGACTCTCGAGCAGTACTTC.

The V and J genes are TRBV9 and TRBJ2-7, with D hard to call. CDR3 size: 14 residues. V was pared by 3 bases and J by 0 bases, with 10 bases between. CDR1 and CDR2 from the germline V gene are SGDLS and YYNGEE. The CDR3 coding sequence is TGTGCCAGCAGCGCCACCATAAGCTCCTACGAGCAGTACTTC. It codes for CASSATISSYEQYF.

V is TRBV14 and J is TRBJ1-2; D is unresolved. CDR3 length equals 17 residues. In germline, CDR1 is SGHDN, CDR2 FVKESK. The V gene lost 1 base and the J gene lost 8 bases, with 23 bases spanning the gap. Here the CDR3 reads CASSQGGRTHHEEGYTF. CDR3 coding DNA: TGTGCCAGCAGCCAAGGAGGCAGGACCCATCACGAGGAGGGCTACACCTTC.

The chain employs TRBV5-1 and TRBJ2-2, with D uncertain. The V end lost 4 bases, the J end lost 1 base, and 11 bases lay between the germline ends. The CDR3 runs 15 residues. Germline V gene lookup returns CDR1 SGHRS and CDR2 YFSETQ. The CDR3 sequence: CASSPRSGNTGELFF. CDR3 DNA: TGCGCCAGCAGCCCTCGTTCGGGGAACACCGGGGAGCTGTTTTTT.

This sequence joins TRBV6-5 and TRBJ1-4, with 7 nucleotides matching TRBD1. CDR3 length: 13 amino acids. Losses at the gene ends were 6 bases for V and 7 bases for J; bases not matched to a gene: 5. The V gene's germline CDR1 is MNHEY and CDR2 SVGAGI. CDR3 DNA sequence: TGTGCCAGCAGACCTACAGGGGTTGAAAAACTGTTTTTT. It is translated as CASRPTGVEKLFF.

In the case of this clone: Other DNA sequences of this sample code for an identical CDR3. The DNA for the CDR3 is TGTGCCAGCAGCGGGGGACAGGGAGGGACCTACGAGCAGTACTTC. It is translated as CASSGGQGGTYEQYF. The V and J genes are TRBV9 and TRBJ2-7, with 9 bases matching TRBD1. CDR3 size: 15 residues. V lost 3 bases, J lost 2 bases, and 6 bases stayed unmatched. Germline V gene data show CDR1 as SGDLS and CDR2 as YYNGEE.

This clone was seen once. The genes are TRBV19 and TRBJ2-5; 7 nucleotides agree with TRBD2. Germline CDR1 LNHDA, CDR2 SQIVND (reference sequence). The length of the CDR3 is 16 residues. The V gene end was trimmed by 4 bases and the J gene end by 1 base; junction bases not matched to a gene: 9. CDR3: CASSNQRETSQETQYF. As DNA, the CDR3 is TGTGCCAGTAGTAACCAGCGGGAAACGTCCCAAGAGACCCAGTACTTC.

The chain employs TRBV4-1 and TRBJ2-2; D is unclear. Trimming removed 7 bases at V and 1 base at J, with 13 bases between. Germline V gene data show CDR1 as MGHRA and CDR2 as YSYEKL. The CDR3 loop spans 15 amino acids. The DNA for the CDR3 is TGCGCCAGCACAAGTGGCAGTGTGAACACCGGGGAGCTGTTTTTT. This codes for CASTSGSVNTGELFF.

The V and J genes are TRBV19 and TRBJ1-1; D gene ambiguous. Germline-derived CDR1 and CDR2 are LNHDA and SQIVND (reference sequence). This CDR3 spans 13 amino acids. The V end lost 6 bases, the J end lost 0 bases, and 8 bases lay between the germline ends. The DNA of the CDR3 is TGTGCCAGTAGGGGTGGGATGAACACTGAAGCTTTCTTT. This codes for CASRGGMNTEAFF.

CDR3 region: CASSPGATVTYEQYF. The CDR3 DNA reads as TGTGCCAGCTCACCAGGGGCGACAGTAACCTACGAGCAGTACTTC. V is TRBV18 and J is TRBJ2-7, with D maybe TRBD1 (5 bases). The CDR3 is 15 amino acids. V shed 2 bases and J shed 2 bases, with 13 bases lying between them. From germline, CDR1 is KGHSH and CDR2 LQKENI.

The CDR3 loop is CASSLGGSQPQHF. The CDR3 coding sequence is TGTGCCAGCAGCTTGGGGGGATCTCAGCCCCAGCATTTT. The chain employs TRBV5-6 and TRBJ1-5; D is unresolved. The V gene lost 0 bases and the J gene lost 6 bases, with 7 bases spanning the gap. Germline CDR1 and CDR2: SGHDT and YYEEEE. This CDR3 comprises 13 residues.

A remark on this clone: The same CDR3 also results from other DNA sequences found in this sample. The chain combines TRBV7-2 with TRBJ1-6, with D uncertain. The V gene's germline CDR1 is SGHTA and CDR2 FQGNSA. The length of the CDR3 is 14 residues. V was shortened by 1 base and J by 6 bases, with 7 bases between the two germline ends. CDR3 sequence reads: CASSLEGLNSPLHF. The DNA of the CDR3 is TGTGCCAGCAGCTTAGAAGGGCTTAATTCACCCCTCCACTTT.

The sample holds one count of this clone. The chain is built from TRBV7-9 and TRBJ2-6; D gene uncertain. Germline lookup yields CDR1 SEHNR and CDR2 FQNEAQ (reference sequence). V was trimmed by 7 bases and J by 0 bases, leaving 16 bases between them. This CDR3 region has 17 residues. The CDR3 DNA follows: TGTGCCAGCATCCTAGGGCAGCCGAGCTCTGGGGCCAACGTCCTGACTTTC. Translating it yields CASILGQPSSGANVLTF.

The rearrangement links TRBV11-1 to TRBJ2-1; 10 bases are shared with TRBD2. The CDR3 consists of 19 residues. Germline lookup yields CDR1 SGHAT and CDR2 FQDESV (reference sequence). The junction had 12 bases not matched to a gene; V was cut back by 2 bases and J by 2 bases. The CDR3 sequence: CASSLSAASGSAAYNEQFF. Written as DNA, the CDR3 is TGTGCCAGCAGCTTATCGGCGGCTAGCGGGAGCGCGGCCTACAATGAGCAGTTCTTC.

This chain joins TRBV5-1 and TRBJ1-5, with D hard to call. V lost 1 base and J lost 1, with 6 bases in between. Germline V gene data show CDR1 as SGHRS and CDR2 as YFSETQ. CDR3 size: 14 residues. For the CDR3, the DNA is TGCGCCAGCAGCTTGACACCCAGCAATCAGCCCCAGCATTTT. Protein product: CASSLTPSNQPQHF.

This chain uses TRBV9 with TRBJ1-3; no clear D. The V and J ends lost 2 bases and 1 base respectively, with 16 bases between them. Germline-derived CDR1 and CDR2 are SGDLS and YYNGEE. The length of the CDR3 is 17 residues. The CDR3 nucleotides are TGTGCCAGCAGCGTCCAACTTGTCCAAGGTTCTGGAAACACCATATATTTT. Translated: CASSVQLVQGSGNTIYF.

J is TRBJ2-6 and V is TRBV10-2; D not resolved. The germline gives CDR1 WSHSY, CDR2 SAAADI. V was pared by 3 bases and J by 1 base, with 1 base between. The length of the CDR3 is 13 residues. The chain's CDR3 is CASSESGANVLTF. The CDR3 coding sequence is TGCGCCAGCAGTGAATCTGGGGCCAACGTCCTGACTTTC.

The rearrangement uses TRBV5-4 and TRBJ2-7, with 9 bases that match TRBD2. This CDR3 has 17 amino acids. CDR1 and CDR2 (germline): SGHNT, YYREEE (reference sequence). Trimming at V came to 3 bases and at J to 5 bases, leaving 15 bases not matched to a gene. CDR3 protein: CASSSGVTSGILNEQYF. The CDR3 DNA sequence: TGTGCCAGCAGCTCGGGGGTGACTAGCGGTATCTTGAACGAGCAGTACTTC.

The chain carries TRBV19 and TRBJ2-7; possibly TRBD1 or TRBD2 for D (5 bases each). The CDR3 loop spans 13 amino acids. Germline-derived CDR1 and CDR2 are LNHDA and SQIVND (reference sequence). Trimming left V 8 bases short and J 8 bases short, with 19 bases between. The CDR3 bases are TGTGCCAGTTCCGGGACGGGTGTACGTCAGCAGTACTTC. Translating gives CASSGTGVRQQYF.

The chain has TRBV9 and TRBJ1-6; 7 bases align to TRBD1. Germline V gene lookup returns CDR1 SGDLS and CDR2 YYNGEE. The CDR3 extends over 15 amino acids. Germline trimming cut 0 bases from V and 8 bases from J; bases unmatched to any gene: 5. CDR3 sequence: CASSVGWDSDSPLHF. Written as DNA, the CDR3 is TGTGCCAGCAGCGTAGGTTGGGACAGTGATTCACCCCTCCACTTT.

This chain connects TRBV5-1 to TRBJ2-7, with D possibly being TRBD1 or TRBD2 (5 bases each). The CDR3 is 15 amino acids. Germline CDR1 is SGHRS and CDR2 is YFSETQ. V lost 2 bases, J lost 5 bases, and 17 bases lay in between. This chain's CDR3 is CASSFEYRRRHEQYF. CDR3 nucleotide sequence: TGCGCCAGCAGCTTTGAGTACAGGAGGCGCCACGAGCAGTACTTC.

This chain links TRBV10-1 with TRBJ2-2; TRBD1 matches 11 bases. Germline V CDR1 and CDR2: WNHNN, SYGVQD (reference sequence). Germline trimming cut 9 bases from V and 7 bases from J; bases unmatched to any gene: 10. The CDR3 sequence is 15 residues long. Here the CDR3 reads CASGQGASQGGELFF. The CDR3, as DNA: TGCGCCAGTGGACAGGGGGCTTCTCAGGGCGGGGAGCTGTTTTTT.

The chain is built from TRBV9 and TRBJ1-3; weak D call: TRBD1 (6 bases). V lost 0 bases, J lost 0 bases, and 10 bases lay in between. Per germline, CDR1 SGDLS and CDR2 YYNGEE. The CDR3 is 16 residues long. This CDR3 is CASSVEGGASGNTIYF. The CDR3 nucleotides are TGTGCCAGCAGCGTAGAGGGGGGAGCCTCTGGAAACACCATATATTTT.

The sample holds one count of this clone. The chain combines TRBV28 with TRBJ2-3; tentatively, D is TRBD2 (7 bases). This CDR3 is built from 15 residues. The V end was cut by 2 bases, the J end by 6 bases, with 15 bases between. CDR1 is MDHEN, CDR2 SYDVKM, per germline. The CDR3 DNA is TGTGCCAGCAGTTTAGCGGGGTCGGGGGGCGATACGCAGTATTTT. Protein: CASSLAGSGGDTQYF.

V is TRBV29-1 and J is TRBJ2-3, with D perhaps matching TRBD1 or TRBD2 (5 bases each). Germline loops: CDR1 SQVTM, CDR2 ANQGSEA. The germline V and J ends were trimmed by 3 bases and 2 bases, with 12 bases remaining between them. The CDR3 runs 14 residues. The CDR3 nucleotides are TGCAGCGTTGAGGGGGACGGATACACAGATACGCAGTATTTT. It is translated as CSVEGDGYTDTQYF.

This clone occurred a few times. This chain links TRBV5-5 with TRBJ1-2; the D is unclear. The CDR3 has 13 amino acids. V was cut by 4 bases and J by 4 bases, with 11 bases left in between. Germline values: CDR1 SGHKS, CDR2 YYEKEE (reference sequence). CDR3 loop: CASSALSGYGYTF. In DNA, the CDR3 is TGTGCCAGCAGCGCTTTAAGCGGCTATGGCTACACCTTC.